This passage covers 3 T cell receptor beta chains from one sample sequenced in a study of identical twins. TCRdb used MiXCR to reprocess the 5' RACE reads, holding one entry per CDR3 protein. The table lists over 200,000 distinct CDR3 sequences, 8% to 11% of them singletons. Sequencing was performed on memory T cells sorted from blood. These receptors were obtained from a man aged 45-60 years in good health.

The V and J genes are TRBV29-1 and TRBJ2-3; a weak D match, TRBD2 (7 bases). The CDR3 consists of 13 residues. In germline, CDR1 is SQVTM, CDR2 ANQGSEA. The ends were cut back, 8 bases at V and 6 bases at J, with 18 bases in the middle. The CDR3 protein is CSTTGGTRDTQYF. The CDR3, as DNA: TGCAGCACCACGGGGGGCACCCGGGATACGCAGTATTTT.

This sequence joins TRBV19 and TRBJ2-1; D may correspond to TRBD1 or TRBD2 (7 bases each). This CDR3 spans 13 amino acids. The V gene's germline CDR1 is LNHDA and CDR2 SQIVND (reference sequence). V lost 6 bases and J 9 bases, leaving 15 bases between the germline ends. The CDR3 loop is CASSIDREGEQFF. For the CDR3, the DNA is TGTGCCAGTAGCATCGACAGGGAGGGTGAGCAGTTCTTC.

This clonotype was found a few times. The V call is TRBV5-1, the J call TRBJ2-1, with 8 bases lining up with TRBD2. With V trimmed by 6 bases and J by 2 bases, 4 bases remained unmatched. The CDR3 extends over 14 amino acids. CDR1 is SGHRS, CDR2 YFSETQ, per germline. This chain's CDR3 is CASTGGDPYNEQFF. In DNA, the CDR3 is TGCGCCAGCACCGGGGGGGACCCCTACAATGAGCAGTTCTTC.